What follows are 8 T cell receptor beta chains derived from one specimen sequenced in a study of identical twins. A single record per CDR3 protein comes from TCRdb applying MiXCR to the 5' RACE reads. The sample shows 600,000 to 700,000 distinct CDR3 sequences, 21% of them seen only once. This sample was also put to use in a study of T cells expressing NK-cell markers.

The sample taken for sequencing was PBMCs. The receptors here all came from a young woman in good health.

The V gene is TRBV29-1, the J gene TRBJ1-2, with D possibly being TRBD1 (5 bases). The CDR3 covers 13 residues. In germline, CDR1 is SQVTM, CDR2 ANQGSEA. V gave up 4 bases and J gave up 5 bases, with 14 bases separating them. This CDR3 reads CSVVRGDGYGYTF. The CDR3 DNA reads as TGCAGCGTTGTGAGGGGAGATGGTTATGGCTACACCTTC. Variable domain in full (rest from reference TRBV29-1 and TRBJ1-2): SAVISQKPSRDICQRGTSLTIQCQVDSQVTMMFWYRQQPGQSLTLIATANQGSEATYESGFVIDKFPISRPNLTFSTLTVSNMSPEDSSIYLCSVVRGDGYGYTFGSGTRLTVV.

This chain links TRBV10-3 with TRBJ1-1, with D possibly TRBD1 on 5 matching bases. Germline-derived CDR1 and CDR2 are ENHRY and SYGVKD. Trimming took off 0 bases at V and 1 base at J, with 12 bases between the two ends. This CDR3 comprises 16 residues. The CDR3 sequence is CAISESGPGTNTEAFF. The CDR3 region has the DNA TGTGCCATCAGTGAGTCAGGCCCAGGGACGAACACTGAAGCTTTCTTT.

The CDR3 nucleotides are TGTGCCAGCAGTTTGGTACTAGCGGGCACCTACGAGCAGTACTTC. This translates into CASSLVLAGTYEQYF. The rearrangement uses TRBV7-2 and TRBJ2-7; 9 bases match TRBD2. Losses at the gene ends were 6 bases for V and 2 bases for J; bases not matched to a gene: 8. Germline V CDR1 and CDR2: SGHTA, FQGNSA. The CDR3 has 15 amino acids.

This chain links TRBV5-1 with TRBJ2-1, with 8 bases lining up with TRBD2. After removal of 1 base from V and 4 bases from J, the junction contained 13 bases not matched to a gene. The germline gives CDR1 SGHRS, CDR2 YFSETQ. The length of the CDR3 is 18 residues. The chain's CDR3 is CASSLFLAGATLYNEQFF. The CDR3 DNA follows: TGCGCCAGCAGCTTGTTTCTAGCGGGCGCTACGTTATACAATGAGCAGTTCTTC. Based on the CDR3 plus reference TRBV5-1 and TRBJ2-1, the full variable domain is KAGVTQTPRYLIKTRGQQVTLSCSPISGHRSVSWYQQTPGQGLQFLFEYFSETQRNKGNFPGRFSGRQFSNSRSEMNVSTLELGDSALYLCASSLFLAGATLYNEQFFGPGTRLTVL.

The V and J genes are TRBV3-1 and TRBJ2-7, with 11 nucleotides matching TRBD2. With 4 bases clipped from V and 5 bases from J, the junction kept 7 bases outside the gene matches. This CDR3 spans 15 amino acids. Per germline, CDR1 LGHDT and CDR2 YNNKEL (reference sequence). This CDR3 reads CASSPLLAGVDEQYF. The CDR3, as DNA: TGTGCCAGCAGCCCGCTACTAGCGGGAGTGGACGAGCAGTACTTC.

The chain's CDR3 is CASGDGLASYNEQFF. As DNA, the CDR3 is TGCGCCAGCGGAGACGGACTAGCTTCCTACAATGAGCAGTTCTTC. The chain combines TRBV4-3 with TRBJ2-1, with TRBD2 matching 8 bases. The CDR3 is 15 residues long. V was pared by 8 bases and J by 1 base, with 7 bases of the junction left unmatched. Germline loops: CDR1 LGHNA, CDR2 YSLEER.

Ten or more counts support this clonotype. V and J are TRBV7-2 and TRBJ1-2, with TRBD1 matching 7 bases. Germline trimming cut 5 bases from V and 7 bases from J; bases unmatched to any gene: 4. This CDR3 is built from 12 residues. The V gene's germline CDR1 is SGHTA and CDR2 FQGNSA. The CDR3 spells CASSLQGFGYTF. CDR3 sequence (DNA): TGTGCCAGCAGCCTACAGGGGTTTGGCTACACCTTC.

This clonotype has a handful of counts. In DNA, the CDR3 is TGTGCCAGCAGCTTAGATCTAGCGGGAACCTACGAGCAGTACTTC. It encodes CASSLDLAGTYEQYF. The chain uses TRBV11-2 and TRBJ2-7; TRBD2 aligns across 9 bases. Per germline, CDR1 SGHAT and CDR2 FQNNGV. The CDR3 covers 15 residues. The trim removed 0 bases at V and 2 bases at J, leaving 2 bases unmatched.